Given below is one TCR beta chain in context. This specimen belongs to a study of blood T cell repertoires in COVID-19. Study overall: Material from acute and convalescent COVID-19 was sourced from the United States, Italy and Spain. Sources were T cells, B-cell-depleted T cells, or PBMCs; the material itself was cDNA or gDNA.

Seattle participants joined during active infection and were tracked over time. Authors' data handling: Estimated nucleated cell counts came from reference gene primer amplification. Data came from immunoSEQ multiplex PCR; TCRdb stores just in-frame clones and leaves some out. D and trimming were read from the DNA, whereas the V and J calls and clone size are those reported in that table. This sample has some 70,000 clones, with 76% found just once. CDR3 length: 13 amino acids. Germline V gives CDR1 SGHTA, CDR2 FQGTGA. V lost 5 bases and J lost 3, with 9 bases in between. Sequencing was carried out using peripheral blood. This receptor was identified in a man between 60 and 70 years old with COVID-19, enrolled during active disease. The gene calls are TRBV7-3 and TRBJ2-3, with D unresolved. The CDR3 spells CASSTDQTDTQYF. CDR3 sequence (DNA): TGTGCCAGCAGCACAGACCAAACAGATACGCAGTATTTT.